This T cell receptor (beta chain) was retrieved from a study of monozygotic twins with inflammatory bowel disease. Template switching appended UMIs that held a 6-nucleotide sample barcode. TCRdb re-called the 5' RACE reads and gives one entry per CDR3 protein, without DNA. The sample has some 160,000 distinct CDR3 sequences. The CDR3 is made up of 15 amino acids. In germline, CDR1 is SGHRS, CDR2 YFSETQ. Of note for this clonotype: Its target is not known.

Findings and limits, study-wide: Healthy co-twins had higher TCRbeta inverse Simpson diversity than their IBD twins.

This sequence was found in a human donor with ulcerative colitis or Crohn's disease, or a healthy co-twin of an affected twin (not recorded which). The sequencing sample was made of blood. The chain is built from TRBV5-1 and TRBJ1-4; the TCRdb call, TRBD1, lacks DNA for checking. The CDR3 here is CASSLRGQVDGKLFF.